This entry lists 19 T cell receptor beta chains sequenced from one sample in a study of T cell changes during pregnancy in multiple sclerosis (dated by TCRdb to about 2019). The library was made by the immunoSEQ multiplex PCR assay. TCRdb provides this immuneACCESS table in a form limited to in-frame rearrangements. Some clones are lacking; in checked studies, under half of them reflect an unresolved V gene, and why the rest are absent is not known. In all, the sample holds 30,000 to 40,000 clones, and approximately 90% of those were seen once. 6% to 7.5% of the sample rests with the top ten. Sequenced material: CD8+ T cells from peripheral blood mononuclear cells, taken in the third trimester of pregnancy. Every receptor here comes from a female donor with multiple sclerosis, enrolled in a pregnancy study.

This clone is a singleton in its sample. The genes are TRBV5-4 and TRBJ2-7, with a possible D match to TRBD1 (6 bases). This CDR3 region has 13 residues. Germline loops: CDR1 SGHNT, CDR2 YYREEE (reference sequence). Trimming cost V 5 bases and J 2 bases, with 11 bases left between them. As DNA, the CDR3 is TGTGCCAGCAGTATTACAGGGACCTACGAGCAGTACTTC. Translating gives CASSITGTYEQYF.

This sequence joins TRBV2 and TRBJ1-1, with D hard to call. Trimming shortened V by 10 bases and J by 1 base, and 16 bases separated the two germline ends. The CDR3 loop spans 14 amino acids. Germline loops: CDR1 SNHLY, CDR2 FYNNEI. The CDR3 here is CATSPWATNTEAFF. Here the CDR3 DNA reads TGTGCCACCTCCCCGTGGGCCACGAACACTGAAGCTTTCTTT.

This chain links TRBV5-1 with TRBJ1-2; tentatively, D is TRBD1 (6 bases). The CDR3 loop spans 14 amino acids. Trimming cost V 0 bases and J 7 bases, with 13 bases left between them. Germline CDR1 is SGHRS and CDR2 is YFSETQ. The CDR3 DNA reads as TGCGCCAGCAGCTTGGGGGGGCCCGTGCGTGGCTACACCTTC. It specifies CASSLGGPVRGYTF.

This clone occurred many times. The genes are TRBV14 and TRBJ2-7, with 8 bases lining up with TRBD1. Per the germline V gene, CDR1 is SGHDN and CDR2 is FVKESK. CDR3 length: 16 amino acids. V gave up 2 bases and J gave up 2 bases; unmatched junction bases: 8. The CDR3 sequence: CASSQRTGSRAYEQYF. The CDR3 region has the DNA TGTGCCAGCAGCCAACGGACAGGGTCGAGGGCCTACGAGCAGTACTTC.

Judged by abundance, this clone is large. The chain is built from TRBV6-4 and TRBJ2-3; 10 bases match TRBD2. The V segment lost 3 bases and the J segment 1 base; nucleotides outside the gene matches: 7. This CDR3 is built from 17 residues. Germline CDR1 is MRHNA and CDR2 is SNTAGT. The CDR3: CASSEASGGLGTDTQYF. CDR3 sequence (DNA): TGTGCCAGCAGTGAGGCTAGCGGGGGTCTGGGCACAGATACGCAGTATTTT.

J is TRBJ2-7 and V is TRBV11-2, with TRBD2 identical over 12 bases. V gave up 5 bases and J gave up 0 bases; unmatched junction bases: 2. CDR3 length: 15 amino acids. Germline CDR1 and CDR2: SGHAT and FQNNGV. CDR3 sequence: CASSTTSGGSYEQYF. The CDR3 DNA reads as TGTGCCAGCAGCACGACTAGCGGGGGCTCCTACGAGCAGTACTTC.

The chain uses TRBV27 and TRBJ2-1; tentatively, D is TRBD2 (5 bases). V lost 10 bases and J lost 11, with 15 bases in between. The CDR3 is made up of 11 amino acids. CDR1 is MNHEY and CDR2 is SMNVEV in the germline V gene (reference sequence). DNA of the CDR3: TGTGCCACCTACCTTCCGGGGAAGCAGTTCTTC. Amino acids: CATYLPGKQFF.

This clone was recorded only once. J is TRBJ2-7 and V is TRBV19, with D maybe TRBD2 (6 bases). Germline CDR1 LNHDA, CDR2 SQIVND (reference sequence). The ends were cut back, 4 bases at V and 0 bases at J, with 10 bases in the middle. The length of the CDR3 is 14 residues. The CDR3 DNA sequence: TGTGCCAGTAGTACCCGGACTACCTCCTACGAGCAGTACTTC. It codes for CASSTRTTSYEQYF.

This chain uses TRBV4-3 with TRBJ2-5; tentatively, D is TRBD1 (5 bases). The CDR3 length is 15 residues. Trimming removed 4 bases from V and 2 bases from J, with 14 bases in between. CDR1 and CDR2 from the germline V gene are LGHNA and YSLEER. CDR3 nucleotide sequence: TGCGCCAGCAGCCTCCTCTTGACAGCTCAAGAGACCCAGTACTTC. As protein: CASSLLLTAQETQYF.

CDR3 protein: CASSLFPDRRNTGELFF. CDR3 DNA sequence: TGTGCCAGCAGCTTATTCCCTGACAGGCGGAACACCGGGGAGCTGTTTTTT. The chain links TRBV11-1 to TRBJ2-2; a possible D gene is TRBD1 (6 bases). Germline V gene lookup returns CDR1 SGHAT and CDR2 FQDESV (reference sequence). This CDR3 has 17 residues. Trimming cost V 2 bases and J 1 base, with 14 bases left between them.

The rearrangement uses TRBV7-9 and TRBJ2-3; 7 nucleotides match TRBD1. Germline V lookup: CDR1 SEHNR, CDR2 FQNEAQ (reference sequence). The CDR3 has 15 residues. With 5 bases clipped from V and 1 base from J, the junction kept 6 bases outside the gene matches. The CDR3 sequence is CASSPFQGGTDTQYF. In DNA, the CDR3 is TGTGCCAGCAGCCCCTTCCAGGGGGGCACAGATACGCAGTATTTT.

The chain employs TRBV27 and TRBJ2-7; TRBD2 might be the D (5 bases). The germline V gene encodes CDR1 MNHEY and CDR2 SMNVEV (reference sequence). Trimming cost V 3 bases and J 0 bases, with 9 bases left between them. This CDR3 spans 14 amino acids. The CDR3 DNA follows: TGTGCCAGCAGTTTTGTGACTAACTCCTACGAGCAGTACTTC. It encodes CASSFVTNSYEQYF.

The genes are TRBV11-2 and TRBJ1-1, with 9 nucleotides matching TRBD1. The CDR3 contains 14 residues. Germline lookup yields CDR1 SGHAT and CDR2 FQNNGV. V gave up 6 bases and J gave up 1 base; unmatched junction bases: 3. CDR3 bases: TGTGCCAGCAGGGGGACAGGGAGGAACACTGAAGCTTTCTTT. Translated: CASRGTGRNTEAFF.

V and J are TRBV27 and TRBJ1-1; TRBD1 might be the D (6 bases). This CDR3 contains 15 residues. CDR1 and CDR2 from the germline V gene are MNHEY and SMNVEV (reference sequence). Trimming removed 5 bases at V and 0 bases at J, with 13 bases between. The CDR3, as DNA: TGTGCCAGCAGTCCCCACAGGGCTATGAACACTGAAGCTTTCTTT. As protein: CASSPHRAMNTEAFF.

The chain uses TRBV6-4 and TRBJ2-3; TRBD2 agrees at 12 bases. Germline values: CDR1 MRHNA, CDR2 SNTAGT. After removal of 6 bases from V and 4 bases from J, the junction contained 5 bases not matched to a gene. CDR3 size: 15 residues. The CDR3 reads CASSRLAGAADTQYF. CDR3 DNA sequence: TGTGCCAGCAGCCGACTAGCGGGGGCTGCAGATACGCAGTATTTT.

The rearrangement joins TRBV19 to TRBJ2-5, with TRBD2 matching over 8 bases. The CDR3 extends over 15 amino acids. J was trimmed by 4 bases and V by 3 bases; bases with no gene match: 7. Germline V gene lookup returns CDR1 LNHDA and CDR2 SQIVND (reference sequence). CDR3: CASSIGGLVGETQYF. The CDR3 DNA is TGTGCCAGTAGTATTGGGGGACTAGTCGGAGAGACCCAGTACTTC.

The CDR3 sequence: CASSLLGGTAPSGYTF. The CDR3 region has the DNA TGTGCCAGCAGTCTTTTGGGGGGGACCGCACCCTCTGGCTACACCTTC. The chain recombines TRBV27 with TRBJ1-2, with D possibly TRBD1 on 5 matching bases. CDR3 length: 16 residues. The ends were cut back, 5 bases at V and 7 bases at J, with 23 bases in the middle. Germline lookup yields CDR1 MNHEY and CDR2 SMNVEV (reference sequence).

In its sample, this clone was seen once. The genes are TRBV7-8 and TRBJ2-3; D is undetermined. Germline-derived CDR1 and CDR2 are SGHVS and FQNEAQ. V lost 1 base, J lost 8 bases, and 16 bases lay in between. The CDR3 sequence is 15 residues long. This chain's CDR3 is CASSLGPLGPATQYF. Here the CDR3 DNA reads TGTGCCAGCAGCTTAGGTCCTCTGGGCCCAGCTACGCAGTATTTT.

V is TRBV4-3 and J is TRBJ2-5; D possibly corresponds to TRBD1 (6 bases). CDR3 length: 13 amino acids. Trimming stripped 4 bases from V and 3 bases from J, with 9 bases between. From germline, CDR1 is LGHNA and CDR2 YSLEER. Here the CDR3 reads CASSPDSEETQYF. For the CDR3, the DNA is TGCGCCAGCAGCCCGGACAGTGAAGAGACCCAGTACTTC.